A single sample gave rise to the 24 T cell receptor beta chains below, sequenced in a study of early T cells in non-severe SARS-CoV-2 infection (dated by TCRdb to the early 2020s). To prepare the library, 5' RACE was applied. Sequenced on a NextSeq 500. Through fastp at Q25 and MiXCR, TCRdb rebuilt clones from the public reads, retaining in-frame beta chains. Rows are unified per CDR3 protein, each entry keeping the most common DNA and genes. The sample records 90,000 to 120,000 distinct CDR3 sequences, around 10% of which are singletons. The ten largest clones represent approximately 8.1% of the sample. The specimen was whole blood. The receptors derive from an adult who was a healthcare worker with PCR-confirmed SARS-CoV-2 infection or an uninfected control (not recorded which).

The chain uses TRBV6-5 and TRBJ2-4; D is uncertain. Germline V gene sequence: CDR1 MNHEY, CDR2 SVGAGI. V lost 0 bases to trimming and J lost 0 bases, with 6 bases between them. CDR3 length equals 15 residues. As DNA, the CDR3 is TGTGCCAGCAGTTACTCCGGTATAGCCAAAAACATTCAGTACTTC. Amino acid sequence: CASSYSGIAKNIQYF.

This chain uses TRBV30 with TRBJ1-2; D remains ambiguous. From germline, CDR1 is GTSNPN and CDR2 SVGIG (reference sequence). The CDR3 spans 13 residues. The CDR3 loop is CAKRESLGYGYTF. CDR3 nucleotides: TGTGCTAAGCGGGAATCCCTAGGCTATGGCTACACCTTC. Drawing the rest from reference TRBV30 and TRBJ1-2, the complete variable domain is SQTIHQWPATLVQPVGSPLSLECTVEGTSNPNLYWYRQAAGRGLQLLFYSVGIGQISSEVPQNLSASRPQDRQFILSSKKLLLSDSGFYLCAKRESLGYGYTFGSGTRLTVV.

There are many counts of this clonotype. The gene calls are TRBV6-2 or TRBV6-3 and TRBJ2-5, with 9 bases fitting TRBD1. Per germline, CDR1 MNHEY and CDR2 SVGEGT. This CDR3 is built from 13 residues. With V trimmed by 5 bases and J by 3 bases, 1 base remained unmatched. The CDR3 nucleotides read TGTGCCAGCAGTAGGACAGGGGAAGAGACCCAGTACTTC. This gives the protein CASSRTGEETQYF.

This clonotype was observed at least ten times. The genes are TRBV30 and TRBJ2-2; maybe TRBD2 (6 bases). With 6 bases removed from V and 2 bases from J, the gap between germline ends came to 10 bases. From germline, CDR1 is GTSNPN and CDR2 SVGIG (reference sequence). The CDR3 has 13 residues. The CDR3 nucleotides read TGTGCCTGCGGGGGTACCAACACCGGGGAGCTGTTTTTT. This sequence encodes CACGGTNTGELFF. Together with reference TRBV30 and TRBJ2-2, the CDR3 gives the full variable domain: SQTIHQWPATLVQPVGSPLSLECTVEGTSNPNLYWYRQAAGRGLQLLFYSVGIGQISSEVPQNLSASRPQDRQFILSSKKLLLSDSGFYLCACGGTNTGELFFGEGSRLTVL.

This clonotype was seen at least ten times. This rearrangement joins TRBV25-1 to TRBJ1-2; D uncertain. CDR3 size: 12 residues. The germline V gene has CDR1 MGHDK and CDR2 SYGVNS. V was pared by 2 bases and J by 3 bases, with 4 bases between. Written as DNA, the CDR3 is TGTGCCAGCAGTGAACTGGACTATGGCTACACCTTC. Translation gives CASSELDYGYTF.

The chain uses TRBV25-1 and TRBJ2-3; a possible D gene is TRBD1 (5 bases). Between the trimmed V and J ends, which lost 4 bases and 3 bases, there was a span of 11 bases. The CDR3 runs to 14 residues. CDR1 is MGHDK and CDR2 is SYGVNS in the germline V gene. The CDR3 protein is CASSVGRATDTQYF. The CDR3, as DNA: TGTGCCAGCAGTGTAGGCAGGGCAACAGATACGCAGTATTTT.

This clonotype was seen more than once but under ten times. J is TRBJ2-5 and V is TRBV11-2, with D hard to call. CDR3 length equals 15 residues. V was trimmed by 5 bases and J by 2 bases, leaving 15 bases between them. CDR1 and CDR2 (germline): SGHAT, FQNNGV. This CDR3 reads CASSPRGAAQETQYF. The DNA of the CDR3 is TGTGCCAGCAGCCCACGTGGAGCAGCACAAGAGACCCAGTACTTC.

This clonotype has at least ten counts. The V call is TRBV12-3 or TRBV12-4, the J call TRBJ2-5, with 10 bases fitting TRBD2. The ends lost 5 bases at V and 5 bases at J; junction bases unmatched: 14. This CDR3 region has 17 residues. The CDR3, as DNA: TGTGCCAGCAGTCCCATCGGTGAGCGGGAGGGCCTTGAGACCCAGTACTTC. It is translated as CASSPIGEREGLETQYF.

This clonotype was found many times. This chain connects TRBV6-5 to TRBJ1-2, with 7 bases matching TRBD1. Trimming at V came to 5 bases and at J to 2 bases, leaving 2 bases not matched to a gene. Germline V gene sequence: CDR1 MNHEY, CDR2 SVGAGI. This CDR3 spans 13 amino acids. The chain's CDR3 is CASSRQGNYGYTF. The CDR3 DNA is TGTGCCAGCAGTAGACAGGGAAACTATGGCTACACCTTC.

In its sample, this clonotype was seen many times. This chain links TRBV27 with TRBJ2-5; 10 bases fit TRBD1. The V segment lost 6 bases and the J segment 7 bases; nucleotides outside the gene matches: 8. CDR1 MNHEY and CDR2 SMNVEV come from the germline V gene (reference sequence). CDR3 length equals 14 residues. CDR3 sequence reads: CASRGQGRDATQYF. The CDR3 DNA sequence: TGTGCCAGCAGGGGACAGGGGAGGGACGCGACCCAGTACTTC.

Ten or more counts support this clonotype. This chain uses TRBV12-3 or TRBV12-4 with TRBJ2-7; TRBD2 agrees at 11 bases. The V and J ends lost 5 bases and 3 bases, in that order; junction bases with no gene match: 6. The length of the CDR3 is 15 residues. The CDR3 DNA follows: TGTGCCAGCAGTGCCGGGACTAGCGGAGGCTACGAGCAGTACTTC. It is translated as CASSAGTSGGYEQYF.

The V gene is TRBV4-1, the J gene TRBJ1-6, with a weak D call TRBD1 (6 bases). The germline gives CDR1 MGHRA, CDR2 YSYEKL. There are 19 residues in the CDR3. V lost 5 bases to trimming and J lost 0 bases, with 20 bases between them. CDR3 DNA: TGCGCCAGCAGCTTACGCGCCGGGACAAGAATCTCCTATAATTCACCCCTCCACTTT. Residues: CASSLRAGTRISYNSPLHF.

J is TRBJ2-1 and V is TRBV4-3; D uncertain. With 3 bases removed from V and 0 bases from J, the gap between germline ends came to 9 bases. CDR3 length equals 15 residues. CDR1 and CDR2 from the germline V gene are LGHNA and YSLEER. DNA of the CDR3: TGCGCCAGCAGCCATACCCTAAGCTCCTACAATGAGCAGTTCTTC. Translating gives CASSHTLSSYNEQFF.

This clonotype was counted ten times or more. This chain uses TRBV12-3 or TRBV12-4 with TRBJ2-2; 8 bases match TRBD1. J lost 4 bases, V lost 2 bases, and 3 bases had no gene match. This CDR3 is built from 15 residues. The CDR3 loop reads CASSLQGASTGELFF. CDR3 DNA: TGTGCCAGCAGTTTACAGGGGGCTTCCACCGGGGAGCTGTTTTTT.

This clonotype occurred a few times. V usage is TRBV11-2 and J usage is TRBJ2-7; 7 nucleotides align to TRBD2. The CDR3 totals 15 residues. J lost 6 bases, V lost 1 base, and 9 bases had no gene match. CDR1 and CDR2 from the germline V gene are SGHAT and FQNNGV. CDR3 region: CASSLGPGTNVEQYF. DNA of the CDR3: TGTGCCAGCAGCTTAGGCCCCGGGACTAACGTCGAGCAGTACTTC.

This clonotype was observed many times. The CDR3 protein is CSVRGGTSSYEQYF. The CDR3 region has the DNA TGCAGCGTGAGGGGCGGGACAAGCTCCTACGAGCAGTACTTC. J is TRBJ2-7 and V is TRBV29-1; D possibly matches TRBD1 or TRBD2 (6 bases each). The CDR3 length is 14 residues. Deletions cut 6 bases from V and 0 bases from J, with 15 bases between. From germline, CDR1 is SQVTM and CDR2 ANQGSEA.

This clonotype has a handful of counts. This chain connects TRBV28 to TRBJ2-7, with a possible D match to TRBD1 (5 bases). Per the germline V gene, CDR1 is MDHEN and CDR2 is SYDVKM. V lost 1 base, J lost 3 bases, and 7 bases lay in between. This CDR3 contains 13 residues. The DNA of the CDR3 is TGTGCCAGCAGTTTATTGACAGACTACGAGCAGTACTTC. Translated: CASSLLTDYEQYF.

The rearrangement uses TRBV29-1 and TRBJ2-1, with 9 bases fitting TRBD1. V gave up 0 bases and J gave up 4 bases; unmatched junction bases: 7. The germline V gene has CDR1 SQVTM and CDR2 ANQGSEA. The CDR3 covers 16 residues. CDR3 DNA: TGCAGCGTTGAAGATCGCAGGACAGGGGAATACAATGAGCAGTTCTTC. This translates into CSVEDRRTGEYNEQFF.

This clonotype was seen a handful of times. V is TRBV20-1 and J is TRBJ1-1; TRBD1 matches at 7 bases. The junction had 16 bases not matched to a gene; V was cut back by 6 bases and J by 0 bases. The CDR3 consists of 17 residues. Germline loops: CDR1 DFQATT, CDR2 SNEGSKA (reference sequence). The CDR3 region has the DNA TGCAGTGCGAGACCCCACAGGGGCCGATCAATGAACACTGAAGCTTTCTTT. Amino acids: CSARPHRGRSMNTEAFF.

The chain combines TRBV28 with TRBJ2-7; D gene uncertain. This CDR3 contains 16 residues. Germline V gene lookup returns CDR1 MDHEN and CDR2 SYDVKM. V was shortened by 7 bases and J by 7 bases, with 26 bases between the two germline ends. CDR3: CASIPSGVPTYAEQYF. The CDR3 DNA sequence: TGTGCCAGCATCCCAAGTGGGGTTCCGACCTACGCAGAGCAGTACTTC.

The rearrangement uses TRBV20-1 and TRBJ2-1; D remains unclear. V lost 2 bases, J lost 8 bases, and 13 bases lay in between. CDR1 is DFQATT, CDR2 SNEGSKA, per germline (reference sequence). CDR3 size: 13 residues. The CDR3 sequence: CSARPLAGHEQFF. Here the CDR3 DNA reads TGCAGTGCTAGACCCTTAGCCGGTCATGAGCAGTTCTTC.

On this clonotype: This may arise from a read error, as a much more abundant clone is one base away. This sequence joins TRBV7-9 and TRBJ2-1, with D possibly being TRBD1 (6 bases). The CDR3 totals 16 residues. V was cut by 5 bases and J by 6 bases, with 20 bases left in between. Germline values: CDR1 SEHNR, CDR2 FQNEAQ (reference sequence). CDR3 bases: TGTGCCAGCAGCCCGCCTTCAGCAGGGGCCGTCAATGAGCAGTTCTTC. Amino acid sequence: CASSPPSAGAVNEQFF.

This clonotype was observed a handful of times. The chain joins TRBV27 to TRBJ2-3, with 8 bases aligning to TRBD2. The CDR3 runs 13 residues. In germline, CDR1 is MNHEY, CDR2 SMNVEV (reference sequence). V dropped 5 bases and J dropped 6; count of bases not matched to a gene: 4. This CDR3 is CASSPLAGDTQYF. The CDR3 region has the DNA TGTGCCAGCAGTCCGTTAGCGGGGGATACGCAGTATTTT.

This rearrangement joins TRBV12-3 or TRBV12-4 to TRBJ2-4; D gene ambiguous. This CDR3 spans 12 amino acids. With 6 bases removed from V and 2 bases from J, the gap between germline ends came to 5 bases. In DNA form, the CDR3 reads TGTGCCAGCAGGACGTCCAAAAACATTCAGTACTTC. It yields the protein CASRTSKNIQYF.